Below, 5 T cell receptor beta chains from the same sample are listed, as sequenced in a study of T cells after yellow fever vaccination. TCRdb recomputed calls from the 5' RACE reads with MiXCR, one row per CDR3 protein. The top ten clones hold under 15% of a sample with some 600,000 distinct CDR3 sequences, approximately 13% of them seen once. This specimen was PBMCs, taken on the day of the yellow fever booster vaccination. Receptor source: a man aged 25 to 40 who received the YFV17D yellow fever vaccine.

This clonotype was counted at least ten times. The V gene is TRBV12-3 or TRBV12-4, the J gene TRBJ2-7, with no clear D. Deletions cut 6 bases from V and 1 base from J, with 10 bases between. The CDR3 contains 13 residues. The CDR3 loop is CASRLAASYEQYF. Here the CDR3 DNA reads TGTGCCAGCAGGCTCGCGGCTTCCTACGAGCAGTACTTC.

This clonotype was seen ten or more times. The genes are TRBV20-1 and TRBJ2-3, with 8 bases matching TRBD2. Losses at the gene ends were 1 base for V and 1 base for J; bases not matched to a gene: 4. CDR3 length: 15 amino acids. Germline CDR1 DFQATT, CDR2 SNEGSKA (reference sequence). CDR3: CSARVQLAGTDTQYF. The CDR3 DNA sequence: TGCAGTGCTAGAGTGCAACTAGCGGGCACAGATACGCAGTATTTT.

The sample holds a few counts of this clonotype. The J gene is TRBJ1-6, the V gene TRBV5-4; a possible D gene is TRBD1 (6 bases). The CDR3 consists of 15 residues. Between the trimmed V and J ends, which lost 0 bases and 11 bases, there was a span of 15 bases. Germline assignment: CDR1 SGHNT and CDR2 YYREEE (reference sequence). The DNA of the CDR3 is TGTGCCAGCAGCTTGGCCGACAGGCAACGGGCACCCCTCCACTTT. The encoded protein is CASSLADRQRAPLHF.

This clonotype came up a few times. The chain joins TRBV6-5 to TRBJ1-1, with 8 bases identical to TRBD1. CDR1 is MNHEY, CDR2 SVGAGI, per germline. CDR3 length equals 14 residues. V was pared by 2 bases and J by 8 bases, with 7 bases of the junction left unmatched. The CDR3 protein is CASSYEDRVWEAFF. For the CDR3, the DNA is TGTGCCAGCAGTTACGAGGACAGGGTTTGGGAAGCTTTCTTT.

There are many counts of this clonotype. The chain employs TRBV7-2 and TRBJ1-2, with a possible D match to TRBD1 (6 bases). The V gene's germline CDR1 is SGHTA and CDR2 FQGNSA. Trimming shortened V by 4 bases and J by 0 bases, and 12 bases separated the two germline ends. The CDR3 is 15 residues long. CDR3 bases: TGTGCCAGCAGCTCTTTCAGGGGAGCTAACTATGGCTACACCTTC. Protein sequence: CASSSFRGANYGYTF.